This passage covers 12 T cell receptor beta chains from one sample sequenced in a study of CD8 T cells in Susac syndrome. RNA totalling about 0.45 to 1 ug underwent reverse transcription with random hexamers. One entry per CDR3 protein results from TCRdb running MiXCR on the immunoSEQ multiplex PCR reads. The table includes 100,000 to 150,000 distinct CDR3 sequences, around 94% detected once. What was sequenced was CD8+ T cells from PBMCs. These receptors originate from a human donor with Susac syndrome.

V is TRBV6-6 and J is TRBJ1-1; unclear D gene. Trimming took 6 bases from V and 10 from J, leaving 15 bases between them. The CDR3 sequence is 12 residues long. Germline values: CDR1 MNHNY, CDR2 SVGAGI (reference sequence). For the CDR3, the DNA is TGTGCCAGCAGCCCCGAAGCGTATCGAGCTTTCTTT. It is translated as CASSPEAYRAFF.

The CDR3 sequence: CASSQGLGPDGYTF. The CDR3 nucleotides are TGTGCCAGCAGCCAAGGGCTGGGGCCGGATGGCTACACCTTC. This chain uses TRBV14 with TRBJ1-2; tentatively, D is TRBD1 (5 bases). The CDR3 totals 14 residues. The V and J ends lost 1 base and 6 bases respectively, with 12 bases between them. Germline V gene lookup returns CDR1 SGHDN and CDR2 FVKESK. The full variable domain, rest sourced from reference TRBV14 and TRBJ1-2, is EAGVTQFPSHSVIEKGQTVTLRCDPISGHDNLYWYRRVMGKEIKFLLHFVKESKQDESGMPNNRFLAERTGGTYSTLKVQPAELEDSGVYFCASSQGLGPDGYTFGSGTRLTVV.

This chain joins TRBV6-2 or TRBV6-3 and TRBJ2-2; 9 bases agree with TRBD1. Unmatched junction bases numbered 2, after V lost 3 bases and J lost 3 bases. The CDR3 length is 15 residues. Germline values: CDR1 MNHEY, CDR2 SVGEGT. The CDR3 protein is CASSYTGGHTGELFF. The DNA for the CDR3 is TGTGCCAGCAGTTATACAGGGGGCCACACCGGGGAGCTGTTTTTT.

This chain connects TRBV6-5 to TRBJ1-1; D is uncertain. CDR1 and CDR2 from the germline V gene are MNHEY and SVGAGI. The CDR3 totals 14 residues. Trimming removed 5 bases from V and 0 bases from J, with 10 bases in between. The CDR3 region has the DNA TGTGCCAGCAGTGCCGACACTATGAACACTGAAGCTTTCTTT. It codes for CASSADTMNTEAFF.

The chain couples TRBV7-2 to TRBJ2-7; no definite D call. With 1 base removed from V and 6 bases from J, the gap between germline ends came to 7 bases. Germline V gives CDR1 SGHTA, CDR2 FQGNSA. There are 12 residues in the CDR3. This CDR3 is CASSLGLSEQYF. CDR3 sequence (DNA): TGTGCCAGCAGCTTAGGACTGTCCGAGCAGTACTTC.

The gene calls are TRBV7-9 and TRBJ2-1; TRBD2 aligns across 9 bases. J was trimmed by 7 bases and V by 4 bases; bases with no gene match: 11. This CDR3 spans 16 amino acids. Germline V gives CDR1 SEHNR, CDR2 FQNEAQ (reference sequence). For the CDR3, the DNA is TGTGCCAGCAGCTCGGGACTAGCCCCCGGAGGGAATGAGCAGTTCTTC. Its protein is CASSSGLAPGGNEQFF.

The chain joins TRBV3-1 to TRBJ2-1; the D gene is possibly TRBD2 (5 bases). The length of the CDR3 is 18 residues. V dropped 0 bases and J dropped 7 bases, with 22 bases sitting between them. Germline loops: CDR1 LGHDT, CDR2 YNNKEL (reference sequence). DNA of the CDR3: TGTGCCAGCAGCCAAGAAGCTCCGGACGCGGGTAGAGAGAATGAGCAGTTCTTC. Its translation is CASSQEAPDAGRENEQFF.

This chain joins TRBV20-1 and TRBJ2-7; D is ambiguous. Germline CDR1 is DFQATT and CDR2 is SNEGSKA (reference sequence). V was shortened by 1 base and J by 3 bases, with 16 bases between the two germline ends. This CDR3 is built from 15 residues. The CDR3, as DNA: TGCAGTGCTAGAGGGGCACCCCCGGTTTTCTACGAGCAGTACTTC. Translating gives CSARGAPPVFYEQYF.

The rearrangement links TRBV4-3 to TRBJ1-1, with D hard to call. This CDR3 spans 15 amino acids. The germline V and J ends were trimmed by 2 bases and 4 bases, with 14 bases remaining between them. Germline CDR1 reads LGHNA; CDR2 reads YSLEER. The CDR3 spells CASSQKFTEFTEAFF. DNA for the CDR3: TGCGCCAGCAGCCAAAAGTTCACGGAGTTCACTGAAGCTTTCTTT.

V usage is TRBV4-3 and J usage is TRBJ1-3; D not certain. V lost 0 bases to trimming and J lost 0 bases, with 9 bases between them. Germline CDR1 reads LGHNA; CDR2 reads YSLEER. The CDR3 has 16 amino acids. For the CDR3, the DNA is TGCGCCAGCAGCCAAGATTCCGTGAGCTCTGGAAACACCATATATTTT. This gives the protein CASSQDSVSSGNTIYF.

V is TRBV19 and J is TRBJ2-7; no firm D call. Germline V CDR1 and CDR2: LNHDA, SQIVND (reference sequence). Trimming took 5 bases from V and 5 from J, leaving 13 bases between them. The CDR3 loop spans 13 amino acids. CDR3 region: CASSYSAAHEQYF. The CDR3 DNA is TGTGCCAGTAGTTACTCGGCAGCACACGAGCAGTACTTC.

This clonotype was seen just once. The gene calls are TRBV9 and TRBJ2-2; 7 nucleotides agree with TRBD1. This CDR3 is built from 13 residues. The germline CDR1 and CDR2 sequences are SGDLS and YYNGEE. The ends lost 5 bases at V and 4 bases at J; junction bases unmatched: 2. The CDR3 loop reads CASRGTATGELFF. The CDR3 bases are TGTGCCAGCAGAGGGACAGCCACCGGGGAGCTGTTTTTT.